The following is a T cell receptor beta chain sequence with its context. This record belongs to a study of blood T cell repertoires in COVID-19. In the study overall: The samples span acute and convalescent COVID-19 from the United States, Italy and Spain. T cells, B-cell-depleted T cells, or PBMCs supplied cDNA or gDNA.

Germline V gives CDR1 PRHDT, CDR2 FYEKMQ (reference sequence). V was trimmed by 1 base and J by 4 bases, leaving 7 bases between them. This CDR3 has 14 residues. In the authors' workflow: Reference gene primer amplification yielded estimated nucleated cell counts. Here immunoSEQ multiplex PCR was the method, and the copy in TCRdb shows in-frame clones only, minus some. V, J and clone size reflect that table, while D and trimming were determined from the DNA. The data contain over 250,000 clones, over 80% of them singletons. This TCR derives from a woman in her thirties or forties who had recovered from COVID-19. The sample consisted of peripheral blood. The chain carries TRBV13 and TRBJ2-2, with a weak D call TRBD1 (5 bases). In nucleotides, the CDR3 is TGTGCCAGCAGCTTAGAAGGGGTCACCGGGGAGCTGTTTTTT. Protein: CASSLEGVTGELFF.